This T cell receptor beta chain was recovered during a study of identical twins. Each CDR3 protein gets one entry after TCRdb re-called the 5' RACE reads with MiXCR. The table includes 300,000 to 400,000 distinct CDR3 sequences, about 9% detected once. V lost 4 bases to trimming and J lost 5 bases, with 4 bases between them. Germline CDR1 reads MNHEY; CDR2 reads SMNVEV (reference sequence). The CDR3 extends over 11 amino acids. There are many counts of this clonotype. This rearrangement joins TRBV27 to TRBJ2-3; D gene unclear. This clonotype was obtained from a woman in her 50s in good health. Sequencing was done on a sample of naive T cells sorted from blood. CDR3 DNA sequence: TGTGCCAGCAGTTCCCGAGATACGCAGTATTTT. It codes for CASSSRDTQYF.